This T cell receptor (beta chain) stems from a study of human T cells and chemical hapten exposure. At the level of the study: 2% DPC applied to an approximately 2 cm by approximately 2 cm arm area sensitized donors. Cases of alopecia areata, totalis or universalis occurred in a predominantly female patient group.

V shed 3 bases, J shed 6 bases, and the junction held 12 bases outside the gene matches. Germline V gives CDR1 LNHDA, CDR2 SQIVND (reference sequence). The CDR3 is made up of 16 amino acids. The library labeled individual cDNA molecules by adding unique molecular identifiers to them. A single record per CDR3 protein comes from TCRdb applying MiXCR to the RACE reads. The sample contains about 90,000 distinct CDR3 sequences, about a tenth of which appear only once. The time point is: patch test 3, about 24 weeks after DPC sensitization. This sample's treatment: therapeutic diphenylcyclopropenone sensitization with weekly scalp DPC.

The sample was whole blood, taken in connection with sensitization to the hapten diphenylcyclopropenone (DPC). The TCR sequence derives from a woman aged 30 to 39 with alopecia areata. Some clones in this sample may be carry-over from other donors' samples. This rearrangement joins TRBV19 to TRBJ2-7; 9 nucleotides line up with TRBD2. This chain's CDR3 is CASSMAGGTSLGEQYF. CDR3 DNA sequence: TGTGCCAGTAGTATGGCGGGGGGGACTAGCCTGGGCGAGCAGTACTTC. Variable domain in full (rest from reference TRBV19 and TRBJ2-7): DGGITQSPKYLFRKEGQNVTLSCEQNLNHDAMYWYRQDPGQGLRLIYYSQIVNDFQKGDIAEGYSVSREKKESFPLTVTSAQKNPTAFYLCASSMAGGTSLGEQYFGPGTRLTVT.